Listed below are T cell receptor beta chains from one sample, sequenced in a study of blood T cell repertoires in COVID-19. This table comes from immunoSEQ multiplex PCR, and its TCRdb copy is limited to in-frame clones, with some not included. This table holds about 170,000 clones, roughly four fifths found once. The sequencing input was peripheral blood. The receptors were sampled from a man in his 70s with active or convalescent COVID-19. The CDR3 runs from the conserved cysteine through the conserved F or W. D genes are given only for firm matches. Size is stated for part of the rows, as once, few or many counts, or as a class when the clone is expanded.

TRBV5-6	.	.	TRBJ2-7	TGTGCCAGCAGCTTGGGAGTGGGGCCCCTCTGGGACGAGCAGTACTTC	CASSLGVGPLWDEQYF
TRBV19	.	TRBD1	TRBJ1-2	TGTGCCAGTAGTAGGACAGGGTCTAACTATGGCTACACCTTC	CASSRTGSNYGYTF
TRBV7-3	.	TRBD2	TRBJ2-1	TGTGCCAGCAGCTCGACTAGCGGGGAATACAATGAGCAGTTCTTC	CASSSTSGEYNEQFF
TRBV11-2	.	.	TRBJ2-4	TGTGCCAGCAGCTTAGATGTTCAGGAATCAAAACTAGCCAAAAACATTCAGTACTTC	CASSLDVQESKLAKNIQYF
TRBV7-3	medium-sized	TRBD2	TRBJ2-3	TGTGCCAGCAGCTTAATCGGGAGGGCAGATACGCAGTATTTT	CASSLIGRADTQYF
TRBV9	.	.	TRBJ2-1	TGTGCCAGCAGCGTAGTCGGCCTACAGGGAACCGATGAGCAGTTCTTC	CASSVVGLQGTDEQFF
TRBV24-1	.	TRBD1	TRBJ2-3	TGTGCCACCAGTGAAGGGACAGCCGACACAGATACGCAGTATTTT	CATSEGTADTDTQYF
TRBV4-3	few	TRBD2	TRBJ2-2	TGCGCCAGCAGCCGACTAGCCGGAGGGGACACCGGGGAGCTGTTTTTT	CASSRLAGGDTGELFF
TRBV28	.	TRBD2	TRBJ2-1	TGTGCCAGCAGGCTAGCGGGAGGGTACAATGAGCAGTTCTTC	CASRLAGGYNEQFF
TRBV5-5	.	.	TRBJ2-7	TGTGCCAGCAGCTTCCCAGGGGTCGCTGGGGGCGAGCAGTACTTC	CASSFPGVAGGEQYF
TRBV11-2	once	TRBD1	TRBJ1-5	TGTGCCAGCAGCCCCGGGACAGGGGGCAATCAGCCCCAGCATTTT	CASSPGTGGNQPQHF
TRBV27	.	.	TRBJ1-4	TGTGCCAGCAGTCGATTACAGGGAATGGCTAATGAAAAACTGTTTTTT	CASSRLQGMANEKLFF
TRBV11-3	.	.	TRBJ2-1	TGTGCCAGCAGCGTTGGGGTCGGGGGTGAGCAGTTCTTC	CASSVGVGGEQFF
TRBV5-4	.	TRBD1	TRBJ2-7	TGTGCCAGCAGCAACCGGGACAGGGTAGTCTACGAGCAGTACTTC	CASSNRDRVVYEQYF
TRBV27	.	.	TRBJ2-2	TGTGCCAGCAGTTTAGAGTCCGGGGAGCTGTTTTTT	CASSLESGELFF
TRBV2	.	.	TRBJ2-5	TGTGCCAGCGAACGGTCGGAGACCCAGTACTTC	CASERSETQYF
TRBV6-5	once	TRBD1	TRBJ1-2	TGTGCCAGCAGATCCCCGACAGGGTACTATGGCTACACCTTC	CASRSPTGYYGYTF
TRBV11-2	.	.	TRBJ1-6	TGTGCCAGCAGCCGGACTGGCTCTTCACCCCTCCACTTT	CASSRTGSSPLHF
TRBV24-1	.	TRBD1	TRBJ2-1	TGTGCCACCAGTGAACCGGACAGGGGGCCGTACAATGAGCAGTTCTTC	CATSEPDRGPYNEQFF
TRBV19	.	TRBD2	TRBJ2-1	TGTGCCAGTCGGACTAGCGGCTCCTACAATGAGCAGTTCTTC	CASRTSGSYNEQFF
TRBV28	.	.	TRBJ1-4	TGTGCCAGCAGGGCGGGCCGGGGTAGAAATGAAAAACTGTTTTTT	CASRAGRGRNEKLFF
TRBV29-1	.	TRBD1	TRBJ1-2	TGCAGCGTTGCCGACCCACAGGGGGGTTCGGCTTATGGCTACACCTTC	CSVADPQGGSAYGYTF
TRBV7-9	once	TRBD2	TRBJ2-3	TGTGCCAGCAGCCCCACTAGCGGGGCTAACACAGATACGCAGTATTTT	CASSPTSGANTDTQYF
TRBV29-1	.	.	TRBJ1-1	TGCAGCGTTGATTGGGGAGGCCAGAACACTGAAGCTTTCTTT	CSVDWGGQNTEAFF
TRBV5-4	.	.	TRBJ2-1	TGTGCCAGCAGCTTGGAGGCGGCGAACAATGAGCAGTTCTTC	CASSLEAANNEQFF
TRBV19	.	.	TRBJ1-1	TGTGCCAGTATAGATCAAATGAACACTGAAGCTTTCTTT	CASIDQMNTEAFF
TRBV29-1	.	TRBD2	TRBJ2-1	TGCAGCGTTGAAACAGCGGGGGGGCTCGGGGAGCAGTTCTTC	CSVETAGGLGEQFF
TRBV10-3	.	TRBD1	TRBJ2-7	TGTGCCATCAGTGCCGGGACAGGGGCTGAATACGAGCAGTACTTC	CAISAGTGAEYEQYF
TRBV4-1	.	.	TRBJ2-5	TGCGCCAGCAGCCCAAGCACAGTACAAGAGACCCAGTACTTC	CASSPSTVQETQYF
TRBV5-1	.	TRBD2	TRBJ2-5	TGCGCCAGCAGCTTTACGGCTAGCGGGAACCAAGAGACCCAGTACTTC	CASSFTASGNQETQYF
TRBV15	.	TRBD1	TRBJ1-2	TGTGCCACCAGCAGCCCCGGGACAGGGTTTGGCTACACCTTC	CATSSPGTGFGYTF
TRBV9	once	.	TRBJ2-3	TGTGCCAGCGGGCCAGATACGCAGTATTTT	CASGPDTQYF
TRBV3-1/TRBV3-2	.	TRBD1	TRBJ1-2	TGTGCCAGCAGCCAAAGAGACAGGGCCGGAGGTGGCTACACCTTC	CASSQRDRAGGGYTF
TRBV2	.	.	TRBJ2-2	TGTGCCAGCAGTGATGTGGCAGGGTGGACCGGGGAGCTGTTTTTT	CASSDVAGWTGELFF
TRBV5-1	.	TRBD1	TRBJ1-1	TGCGCCAGCAGCTCCCGGGACAGGGTGGGAGACACTGAAGCTTTCTTT	CASSSRDRVGDTEAFF
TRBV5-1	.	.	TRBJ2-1	TGCGCCAGCAGCATGACTGAGCGCAATGAGCAGTTCTTC	CASSMTERNEQFF
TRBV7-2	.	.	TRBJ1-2	TGTGCCAGCACCCCCTTACAGGGAAACTATGGCTACACCTTC	CASTPLQGNYGYTF
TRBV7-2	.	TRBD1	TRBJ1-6	TGTGCCAGCAGCTTAGAGGGACAGGGCTCACCCCTCCACTTT	CASSLEGQGSPLHF
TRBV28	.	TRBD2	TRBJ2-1	TGTGCCAGCAGTCCCTTCGGCGGGGGGGAGGCCAATGAGCAGTTCTTC	CASSPFGGGEANEQFF
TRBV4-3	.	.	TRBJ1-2	TGCGCCAGCAGCCAAGAGCCCCTAAGGGAGAACTATGGCTACACCTTC	CASSQEPLRENYGYTF
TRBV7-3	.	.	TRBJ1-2	TGTGCCAGCAGCTCGCGGGGGACGGCCCTATCTGGCTACACCTTC	CASSSRGTALSGYTF
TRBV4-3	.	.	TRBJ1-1	TGCGCCAGCAGCCAAGAAGTTGCAGGAAGGAGGGACACTGAAGCTTTCTTT	CASSQEVAGRRDTEAFF
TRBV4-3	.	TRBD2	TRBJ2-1	TGCGCCAGCAGCCAAGACTGGGCGCGGGAGTATGAGCAGTTCTTC	CASSQDWAREYEQFF
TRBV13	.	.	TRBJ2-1	TGTGCCAGCAGCTTAGCGGGCGGGATCAGCTCCTACAATGAGCAGTTCTTC	CASSLAGGISSYNEQFF
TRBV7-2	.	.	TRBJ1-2	TGTGCCAGCAGCTTAGATAGCGCCGGCGGTGGCTACACCTTC	CASSLDSAGGGYTF
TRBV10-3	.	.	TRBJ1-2	TGTGCCATCAGTGACCCGCGGGAGAGCGCTCGGGGTGGCTACACCTTC	CAISDPRESARGGYTF
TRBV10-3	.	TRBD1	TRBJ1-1	TGTGCCATCAGGGGGGACAGTGAAGCTTTCTTT	CAIRGDSEAFF
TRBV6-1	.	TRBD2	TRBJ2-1	TGTGCCAGCAGTGAAGAGCCTAGCGGATACAATGAGCAGTTCTTC	CASSEEPSGYNEQFF
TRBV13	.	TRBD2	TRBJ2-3	TGTGCCAGCACCCGATCCGGGACTAGCGGACCTGGGGGGCAGTATTTT	CASTRSGTSGPGGQYF
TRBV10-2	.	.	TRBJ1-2	TGCGCCAGCTGGACCCAAAGGGGTGGGGAGGATGGCTACACCTTC	CASWTQRGGEDGYTF
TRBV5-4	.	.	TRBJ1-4	TGTGCCAGCAGCTCACAGGTTTCAACTAATGAAAAACTGTTTTTT	CASSSQVSTNEKLFF
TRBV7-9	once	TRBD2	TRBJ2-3	TGTGCCAGCAGCCAGACTAGCGGGAACACAGATACGCAGTATTTT	CASSQTSGNTDTQYF
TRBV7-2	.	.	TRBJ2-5	TGTGCCAGCAGCTTAGTTATGGGTGAACAGGCCCAGTACTTC	CASSLVMGEQAQYF
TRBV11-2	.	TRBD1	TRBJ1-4	TGTGCCAGCAGTGGGACGGGGACAGGTGAAAAACTGTTTTTT	CASSGTGTGEKLFF
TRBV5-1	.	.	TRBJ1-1	TGCGCCAGCAGCTTCCTACCCAGTAGGGGAAGCACTGAAGCTTTCTTT	CASSFLPSRGSTEAFF
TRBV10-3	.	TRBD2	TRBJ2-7	TGTGCCATCCACCGGGGGAGGGGCCACGAGCAGTACTTC	CAIHRGRGHEQYF
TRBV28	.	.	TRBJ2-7	TGTGCCAGCGAACTCCCGAGCTCCTACGAGCAGTACTTC	CASELPSSYEQYF
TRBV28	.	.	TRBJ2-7	TGTGCCAGCAGTTTAGTCCAGTACGAGCAGTACTTC	CASSLVQYEQYF
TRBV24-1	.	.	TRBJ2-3	TGTGCCACCAGTGATCCGACCAGGGGAGATACGCAGTATTTT	CATSDPTRGDTQYF
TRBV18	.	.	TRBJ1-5	TGTGCCAGCTCACCAAGTTACCGGGGTAGCAATCAGCCCCAGCATTTT	CASSPSYRGSNQPQHF